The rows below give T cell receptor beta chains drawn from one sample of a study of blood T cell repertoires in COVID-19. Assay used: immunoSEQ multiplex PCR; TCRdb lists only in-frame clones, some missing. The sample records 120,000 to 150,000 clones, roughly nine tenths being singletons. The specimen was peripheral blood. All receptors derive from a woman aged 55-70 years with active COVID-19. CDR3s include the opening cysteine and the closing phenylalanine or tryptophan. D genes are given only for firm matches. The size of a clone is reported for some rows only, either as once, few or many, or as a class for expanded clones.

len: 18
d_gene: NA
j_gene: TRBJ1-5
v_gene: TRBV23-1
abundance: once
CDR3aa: CASSRWVGVVLSNQPQHF
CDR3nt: TGCGCCAGCAGCCGATGGGTAGGGGTCGTTCTTAGCAATCAGCCCCAGCATTTT

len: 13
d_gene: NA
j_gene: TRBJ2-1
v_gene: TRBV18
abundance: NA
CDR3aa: CASSPRDHNEQFF
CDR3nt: TGTGCCAGCTCACCCAGGGATCACAATGAGCAGTTCTTC

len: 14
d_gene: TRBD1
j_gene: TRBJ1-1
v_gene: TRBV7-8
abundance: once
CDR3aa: CASSFGQVGTEAFF
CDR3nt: TGTGCCAGCAGCTTTGGACAGGTGGGCACTGAAGCTTTCTTT

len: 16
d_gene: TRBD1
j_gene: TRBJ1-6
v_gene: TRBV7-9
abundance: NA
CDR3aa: CASSRTGISYNSPLHF
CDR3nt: TGTGCCAGCAGCCGGACAGGGATCTCCTATAATTCACCCCTCCACTTT

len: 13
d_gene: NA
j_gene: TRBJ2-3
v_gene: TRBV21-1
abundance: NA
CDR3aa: CASHPVLTDTQYF
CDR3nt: TGTGCCAGCCATCCGGTCCTCACAGATACGCAGTATTTT

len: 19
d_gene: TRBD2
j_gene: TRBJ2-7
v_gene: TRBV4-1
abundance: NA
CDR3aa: CASSQVWGSGSRWSYEQYF
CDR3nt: TGCGCCAGCAGCCAAGTGTGGGGTAGCGGGAGTAGGTGGTCCTACGAGCAGTACTTC

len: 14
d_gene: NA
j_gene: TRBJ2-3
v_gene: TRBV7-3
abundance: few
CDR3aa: CASSFDSMSDTQYF
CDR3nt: TGTGCCAGCAGCTTTGACAGTATGTCAGATACGCAGTATTTT

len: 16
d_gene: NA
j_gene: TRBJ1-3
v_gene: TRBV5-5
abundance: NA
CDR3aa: CASSLGRPSSGNTIYF
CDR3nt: TGTGCCAGCAGCTTGGGGCGGCCGAGCTCTGGAAACACCATATATTTT

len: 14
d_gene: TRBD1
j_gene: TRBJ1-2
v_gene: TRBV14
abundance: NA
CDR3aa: CASAGTGGEYGYTF
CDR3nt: TGTGCCAGCGCCGGGACAGGGGGAGAGTATGGCTACACCTTC

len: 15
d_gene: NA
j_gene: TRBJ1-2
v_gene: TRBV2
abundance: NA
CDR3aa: CASSEATEFNYGYTF
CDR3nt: TGTGCCAGCAGTGAAGCGACAGAGTTTAACTATGGCTACACCTTC

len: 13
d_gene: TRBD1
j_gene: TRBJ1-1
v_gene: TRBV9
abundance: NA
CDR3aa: CASSASGTGEAFF
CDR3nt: TGTGCCAGCAGCGCATCCGGGACAGGTGAAGCTTTCTTT

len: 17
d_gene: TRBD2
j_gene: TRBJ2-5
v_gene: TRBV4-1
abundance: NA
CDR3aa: CASSPIESGRGGETQYF
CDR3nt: TGCGCCAGCAGCCCGATCGAAAGCGGGAGAGGTGGTGAGACCCAGTACTTC

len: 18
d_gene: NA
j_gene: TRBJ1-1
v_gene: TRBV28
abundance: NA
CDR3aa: CASSQPTDTGYMNTEAFF
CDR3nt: TGTGCCAGCAGTCAGCCCACGGACACTGGCTATATGAACACTGAAGCTTTCTTT